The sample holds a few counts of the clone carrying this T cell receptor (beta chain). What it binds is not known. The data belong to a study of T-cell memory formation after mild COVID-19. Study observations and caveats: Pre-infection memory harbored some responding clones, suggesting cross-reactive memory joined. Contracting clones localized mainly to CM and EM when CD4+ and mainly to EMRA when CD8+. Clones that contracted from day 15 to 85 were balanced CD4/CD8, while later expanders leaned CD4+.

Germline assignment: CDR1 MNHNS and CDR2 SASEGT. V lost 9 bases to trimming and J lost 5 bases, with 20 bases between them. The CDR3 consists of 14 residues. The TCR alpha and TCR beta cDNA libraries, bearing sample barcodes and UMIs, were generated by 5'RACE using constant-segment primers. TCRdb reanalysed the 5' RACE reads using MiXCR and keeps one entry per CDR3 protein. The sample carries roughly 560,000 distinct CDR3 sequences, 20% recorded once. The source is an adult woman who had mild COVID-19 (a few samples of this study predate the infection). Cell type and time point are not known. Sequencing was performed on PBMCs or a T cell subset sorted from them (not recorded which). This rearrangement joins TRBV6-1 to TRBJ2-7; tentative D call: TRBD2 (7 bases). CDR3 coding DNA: TGTGCCAGTGGGTTAACGGGGGGCAAAAACGAGCAGTACTTC. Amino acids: CASGLTGGKNEQYF.